Listed below are T cell receptor beta chains from one sample, sequenced in a study of cytomegalovirus exposure and HLA in healthy donors. The method was immunoSEQ multiplex PCR; TCRdb's version includes in-frame clones alone and lacks a portion of them. The sample includes about 360,000 clones, roughly 90% seen only once; the top ten take 0.83%. Material: PBMCs. Source of these receptors: a young woman in good health and CMV-seronegative. CDR3s include the opening cysteine and the closing phenylalanine or tryptophan. The D gene is left open where the match is weak. Some rows have no size entry. The others give once, few or many, or a class for an expanded clone.

D	J	size	V	CDR3	DNA
-	TRBJ1-2	-	TRBV5-6	CASNPEAGANYGYTF	TGTGCCAGCAACCCGGAGGCAGGGGCAAACTATGGCTACACCTTC
TRBD2	TRBJ2-2	-	TRBV6-6	CASSHVAGWDGELFF	TGTGCCAGCAGCCACGTAGCGGGGTGGGACGGGGAGCTGTTTTTT
TRBD1	TRBJ2-7	once	TRBV19	CASSIAWTGVYEQYF	TGTGCCAGTAGTATAGCTTGGACAGGGGTGTACGAGCAGTACTTC
-	TRBJ1-5	-	TRBV30	CAWSTGASSNQPQHF	TGTGCCTGGAGTACTGGAGCGAGTAGCAATCAGCCCCAGCATTTT
-	TRBJ1-6	-	TRBV6-6	CASSVGRSSYNSPLHF	TGTGCCAGCTCAGTTGGCAGGTCCAGCTATAATTCACCCCTCCACTTT
TRBD1	TRBJ1-1	-	TRBV5-1	CASAAGTGGNTEAFF	TGCGCCAGCGCCGCCGGGACAGGGGGGAACACTGAAGCTTTCTTT
TRBD1	TRBJ2-5	-	TRBV5-4	CASSLGQGLETQYF	TGTGCCAGCAGCTTGGGACAGGGGCTAGAGACCCAGTACTTC
-	TRBJ2-1	-	TRBV4-1	CASSLSVDRDEQFF	TGCGCCAGCAGCCTTAGCGTAGATAGGGATGAGCAGTTCTTC
-	TRBJ2-5	-	TRBV27	CASSSAGGRETQYF	TGTGCCAGCAGTTCCGCCGGGGGGCGGGAGACCCAGTACTTC
-	TRBJ2-7	-	TRBV19	CASSIRVRSYEQYF	TGTGCCAGTAGTATCAGGGTTCGGTCCTACGAGCAGTACTTC
-	TRBJ2-4	-	TRBV2	CASERGLAKNIQYF	TGTGCCAGCGAAAGGGGACTAGCCAAAAACATTCAGTACTTC
TRBD1	TRBJ1-2	once	TRBV11-2	CASSRLGQNYGYTF	TGTGCCAGCAGCCGCCTGGGACAGAACTATGGCTACACCTTC
TRBD1	TRBJ1-2	-	TRBV2	CASSLQGPYGYTF	TGTGCCAGCAGCTTACAGGGGCCCTATGGCTACACCTTC
TRBD2	TRBJ2-1	-	TRBV6-1	CASSVLAGGRNEQFF	TGTGCCAGCAGTGTTTTAGCGGGAGGGCGAAATGAGCAGTTCTTC
TRBD1	TRBJ1-1	-	TRBV29-1	CSVGTPGQGFMNTEAFF	TGCAGCGTCGGTACCCCGGGACAGGGGTTCATGAACACTGAAGCTTTCTTT
TRBD1	TRBJ2-2	-	TRBV11-2	CASSPRDSSNTGELFF	TGTGCCAGCAGCCCCCGGGACAGCTCGAACACCGGGGAGCTGTTTTTT
-	TRBJ1-3	-	TRBV6-1	CASSERDIGNTIYF	TGTGCCAGCAGTGAACGGGACATTGGAAACACCATATATTTT
-	TRBJ2-1	few	TRBV14	CASSQDLGAPYNEQFF	TGTGCCAGCAGCCAAGATCTAGGGGCGCCGTACAATGAGCAGTTCTTC
-	TRBJ1-2	-	TRBV9	CASGTGSSRPTF	TGTGCCAGTGGAACAGGGTCGTCCCGTCCCACCTTC
TRBD2	TRBJ2-1	-	TRBV9	CASSSRDYINNEQFF	TGTGCCAGCAGCTCCCGGGACTACATAAACAATGAGCAGTTCTTC
TRBD1	TRBJ2-7	-	TRBV27	CASSGTGRNEQYF	TGTGCCAGCTCCGGGACAGGGAGGAACGAGCAGTACTTC
-	TRBJ2-7	-	TRBV30	CAWSVVRLRGNSYEQYF	TGTGCCTGGAGTGTCGTTAGGCTACGCGGGAACTCCTACGAGCAGTACTTC
TRBD2	TRBJ2-7	-	TRBV5-4	CASTSIGLESEQYF	TGTGCCAGCACCTCAATCGGACTAGAATCCGAGCAGTACTTC
-	TRBJ1-2	once	TRBV5-1	CASSQSPGGGGRGYTF	TGCGCCAGCAGTCAATCCCCCGGGGGCGGGGGACGGGGCTACACCTTC
TRBD2	TRBJ2-7	-	TRBV5-1	CASSPREESDEQYF	TGCGCCAGCAGCCCGCGGGAGGAATCCGACGAGCAGTACTTC
-	TRBJ2-2	-	TRBV27	CASSPRQIANTGELFF	TGTGCCAGCAGTCCACGACAGATCGCGAACACCGGGGAGCTGTTTTTT
TRBD2	TRBJ2-5	-	TRBV2	CASRETSGGRETQYF	TGTGCCAGCAGGGAGACTAGCGGGGGGCGAGAGACCCAGTACTTC
TRBD1	TRBJ1-3	-	TRBV30	CACQTGAGNTIYF	TGTGCCTGTCAGACAGGGGCTGGAAACACCATATATTTT
-	TRBJ1-2	-	TRBV15	CATSRGKQTSRYGYTF	TGTGCCACCAGCAGAGGGAAACAGACCAGCCGGTATGGCTACACCTTC
-	TRBJ1-4	-	TRBV9	CASSVRSGATNEKLFF	TGTGCCAGCAGCGTCCGATCAGGGGCAACTAATGAAAAACTGTTTTTT
-	TRBJ2-3	-	TRBV27	CASSYIGGSTDTQYF	TGTGCCAGCAGCTACATAGGAGGGAGCACAGATACGCAGTATTTT
TRBD1	TRBJ1-2	-	TRBV28	CASSFAGRGPLYGYTF	TGTGCCAGCAGTTTCGCGGGCAGGGGGCCCCTCTATGGCTACACCTTC
-	TRBJ2-7	-	TRBV30	CAWTQQWHPYEQYF	TGTGCCTGGACTCAACAGTGGCATCCTTACGAGCAGTACTTC
TRBD1	TRBJ1-5	-	TRBV6-1	CASNQGQGATQPQHF	TGTGCCAGCAACCAGGGACAGGGGGCGACCCAGCCCCAGCATTTT
TRBD2	TRBJ2-7	-	TRBV27	CASSYNRGGSYEQYF	TGTGCCAGCAGTTATAACCGGGGGGGATCCTACGAGCAGTACTTC
-	TRBJ1-2	-	TRBV30	CAWRSTGLVYGYTF	TGTGCCTGGAGGTCCACAGGGTTAGTCTATGGCTACACCTTC
TRBD1	TRBJ2-3	-	TRBV7-6	CASSPWDRITDTQYF	TGTGCCAGCAGCCCGTGGGACAGGATCACAGATACGCAGTATTTT
-	TRBJ2-7	-	TRBV7-2	CASSLNRIQYF	TGTGCCAGCAGCCTTAACAGAATCCAGTACTTC
-	TRBJ2-7	few	TRBV9	CASSSQGGALSYEQYF	TGTGCCAGCAGCTCCCAGGGGGGAGCCCTCTCCTACGAGCAGTACTTC
TRBD2	TRBJ2-7	-	TRBV2	CASRARGDSYEQYF	TGTGCCAGCAGGGCTCGGGGGGATTCCTACGAGCAGTACTTC
-	TRBJ1-4	-	TRBV6-5	CASSPQFPTNEKLFF	TGTGCCAGCAGCCCTCAGTTTCCAACTAATGAAAAACTGTTTTTT
TRBD1	TRBJ1-4	-	TRBV29-1	CSVVPTGQGGEKLFF	TGCAGCGTCGTACCTACGGGACAGGGAGGGGAAAAACTGTTTTTT
-	TRBJ2-1	-	TRBV7-2	CASSLFEGAYNEQFF	TGTGCCAGCAGCCTCTTCGAGGGAGCCTACAATGAGCAGTTCTTC
TRBD2	TRBJ2-7	-	TRBV5-1	CASSLGLAEIYEQYF	TGCGCCAGCAGCTTGGGGCTAGCGGAAATATACGAGCAGTACTTC
TRBD2	TRBJ2-1	-	TRBV19	CASSPKGGRGNEQFF	TGTGCCAGTAGCCCGAAGGGCGGGAGGGGCAATGAGCAGTTCTTC
TRBD1	TRBJ2-5	-	TRBV5-1	CASSFGQEETQYF	TGCGCCAGCAGCTTCGGACAGGAAGAGACCCAGTACTTC
TRBD1	TRBJ2-5	-	TRBV28	CASSPYRGTETQYF	TGTGCCAGCAGTCCGTACAGGGGAACAGAGACCCAGTACTTC
-	TRBJ1-2	-	TRBV27	CASSVRGLTNYGYTF	TGTGCCAGCAGTGTTAGGGGATTAACCAACTATGGCTACACCTTC
-	TRBJ1-1	-	TRBV6-5	CASSYAPQHVTGEAFF	TGTGCCAGCAGTTACGCCCCCCAACACGTTACAGGTGAAGCTTTCTTT
-	TRBJ1-4	-	TRBV27	CASNPREKLFF	TGTGCCAGCAACCCCCGGGAAAAACTGTTTTTT
-	TRBJ2-1	-	TRBV11-2	CASSLRDEQFF	TGTGCCAGCAGCTTACGGGATGAGCAGTTCTTC
-	TRBJ2-5	once	TRBV18	CASSPRGETQYF	TGTGCCAGCTCACCACGAGGGGAGACCCAGTACTTC